This T cell receptor beta chain was sequenced during a study of T-cell reconstitution after alpha-beta-depleted transplantation in children. Preparation of the TCRbeta library was carried out with unique molecular identifiers. TCRdb called the PCR reads again in MiXCR, with one record for every CDR3 protein. The table shows 700,000 to 950,000 distinct CDR3 sequences, with around 15% occurring only once. This clonotype was detected a few times. Trimming took 4 bases from V and 5 from J; bases not matched to a gene: 9. The CDR3 is 15 residues long. Germline loops: CDR1 SQVTM, CDR2 ANQGSEA. Here the sequenced sample was PBMCs, mostly from graft donor cells, taken 360 days after TCRalphabeta/CD19-depleted stem cell transplant. The TCR comes from a male patient younger than 18 who had a stem cell transplant for acute lymphoblastic leukemia, so the T cells may come from the graft donor. This chain connects TRBV29-1 to TRBJ2-1; 9 bases line up with TRBD2. CDR3 protein: CSVGGGLAGNNEQFF. The CDR3 DNA is TGCAGCGTTGGTGGGGGGCTAGCGGGGAACAATGAGCAGTTCTTC.